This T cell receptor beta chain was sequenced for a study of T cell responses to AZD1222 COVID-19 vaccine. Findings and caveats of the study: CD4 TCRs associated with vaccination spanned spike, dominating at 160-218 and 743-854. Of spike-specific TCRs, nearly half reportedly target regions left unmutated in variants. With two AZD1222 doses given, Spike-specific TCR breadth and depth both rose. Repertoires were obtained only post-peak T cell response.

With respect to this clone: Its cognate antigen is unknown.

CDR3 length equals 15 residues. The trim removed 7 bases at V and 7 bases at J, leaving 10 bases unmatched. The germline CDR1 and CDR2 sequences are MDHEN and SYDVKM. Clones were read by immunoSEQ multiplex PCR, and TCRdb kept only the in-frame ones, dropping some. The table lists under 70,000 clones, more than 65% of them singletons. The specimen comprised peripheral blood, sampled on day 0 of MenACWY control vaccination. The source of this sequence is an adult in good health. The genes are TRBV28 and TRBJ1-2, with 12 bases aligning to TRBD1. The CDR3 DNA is TGTGCCAGCACCCCCGGTGGGACAGGGGGCTTTGGCTACACCTTC. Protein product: CASTPGGTGGFGYTF.